This TCR beta chain was documented in a study of T cell changes during pregnancy in multiple sclerosis (dated by TCRdb to between 2019 and 2020). Study-level background: Changes in the T cell repertoire over the course of pregnancy were examined in this study in women with multiple sclerosis.

Concerning this clone itself: Its antigen target is currently unknown. It has no much larger one-base neighbor in the sample; base qualities were not kept.

The method behind the library was the immunoSEQ multiplex PCR assay. The source is immuneACCESS, and TCRdb retained only in-frame sequences with V and J called. Part of the clones is not carried over; for the studies checked, unresolved V genes explain less than half of this, and the remainder is unexplained. Within this sample are around 56,000 clones, with less than 90% of them counted one time only. The top ten hold about 0.4% of the sample. From its cysteine to its phenylalanine, the CDR3 spans 14 amino acids. The sequence is cut down to CDR3 DNA, 42 bases in frame from base 1. Relative to germline, V is 6 bases shorter and J is 2 bases shorter, with 14 bases between their ends. Via the germline V gene (reference sequence), CDR1 is LNHDA and CDR2 SQIVND.

This receptor was identified in a female donor with multiple sclerosis, enrolled in a pregnancy study. The sequenced sample was CD4+ T cells from peripheral blood mononuclear cells, obtained in the third trimester of pregnancy. The rearranged chain carries TRBV19 and TRBJ2-7, with the D segment identity uncertain. Here is the DNA: TGTGCCAGTAGGATGAGACTCCCCCCCTACGAGCAGTACTTC. This is translated as CASRMRLPPYEQYF.